The rows below give T cell receptor beta chains drawn from one sample of a study of T cell repertoires in cytomegalovirus infection. TCRdb ran MiXCR on the reads and lists one entry per CDR3 protein. This table holds 500,000 or so distinct CDR3 sequences, approximately 15% found once. Sequencing used CD8+ T cells from PBMCs. The receptors here all came from a human donor in good health (CMV status not recorded). Some clones in this sample may be carry-over from other donors' samples. The CDR3 runs from the conserved cysteine through the conserved F or W. The D gene is left open where the match is weak. A row's size may be missing; if present it is once, few, many or a size class.

D: -; J: TRBJ1-5; V: TRBV9; size: few; CDR3: CASRKNRLSSNQPQHF; DNA: TGTGCCAGCAGGAAAAACAGGTTGTCAAGCAATCAGCCCCAGCATTTT
D: -; J: TRBJ2-2; V: TRBV7-9; size: many; CDR3: CASSSSLRGDTGELFF; DNA: TGTGCCAGCAGCTCATCACTCAGGGGCGACACCGGGGAGCTGTTTTTT
D: -; J: TRBJ2-7; V: TRBV9; size: -; CDR3: CASSAPEGSYEQYF; DNA: TGTGCCAGCAGCGCTCCTGAGGGCTCCTACGAGCAGTACTTC
D: -; J: TRBJ2-1; V: TRBV14; size: many; CDR3: CASSQAYGSGLNEQFF; DNA: TGTGCCAGCAGCCAAGCATACGGGAGCGGCCTGAATGAGCAGTTCTTC
D: TRBD2; J: TRBJ2-7; V: TRBV20-1; size: few; CDR3: CSARDPGGRALNTSYEQYF; DNA: TGCAGTGCTAGAGATCCGGGGGGGAGGGCCTTGAACACCAGCTACGAGCAGTACTTC
D: TRBD1; J: TRBJ1-3; V: TRBV7-9; size: many; CDR3: CASSLNRGLNFSGNTIYF; DNA: TGTGCCAGCAGCTTAAACAGGGGGCTCAACTTCTCTGGAAACACCATATATTTT
D: -; J: TRBJ2-4; V: TRBV4-2; size: few; CDR3: CASSQSGARVLKNIQYF; DNA: TGTGCCAGCAGCCAATCCGGGGCGCGGGTCCTCAAAAACATTCAGTACTTC
D: -; J: TRBJ1-6; V: TRBV7-9; size: few; CDR3: CASSLTGGPGSPLHF; DNA: TGTGCCAGCAGCTTAACTGGGGGGCCGGGTTCACCCCTCCACTTT
D: -; J: TRBJ1-4; V: TRBV27; size: many; CDR3: CASSLGGWGEKLFF; DNA: TGTGCCAGCAGTTTGGGAGGGTGGGGTGAAAAACTGTTTTTT
D: TRBD2; J: TRBJ2-7; V: TRBV4-1; size: few; CDR3: CASSQPRGGYYEQYF; DNA: TGCGCCAGCAGCCAGCCCCGGGGGGGATACTACGAGCAGTACTTC